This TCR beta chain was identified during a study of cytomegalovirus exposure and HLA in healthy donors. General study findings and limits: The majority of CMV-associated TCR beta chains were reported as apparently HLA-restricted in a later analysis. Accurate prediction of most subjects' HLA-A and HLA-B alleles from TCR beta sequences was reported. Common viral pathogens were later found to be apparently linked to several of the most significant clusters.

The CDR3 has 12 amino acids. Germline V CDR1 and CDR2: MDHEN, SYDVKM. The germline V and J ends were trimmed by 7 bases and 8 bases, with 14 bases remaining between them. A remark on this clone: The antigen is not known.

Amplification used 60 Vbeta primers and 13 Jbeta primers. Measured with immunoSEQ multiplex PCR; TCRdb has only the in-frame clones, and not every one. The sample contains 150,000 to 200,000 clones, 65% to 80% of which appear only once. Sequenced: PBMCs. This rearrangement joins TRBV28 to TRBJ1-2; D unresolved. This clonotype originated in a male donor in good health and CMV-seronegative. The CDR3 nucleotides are TGTGCCAGCAACCCAGCGGGGAACGGCTACACCTTC. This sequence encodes CASNPAGNGYTF.